Below, 5 T cell receptor beta chains from the same sample are listed, as sequenced in a study of T cell repertoires in cytomegalovirus infection. One entry per CDR3 protein results from TCRdb running MiXCR on the reads. This table has roughly 90,000 distinct CDR3 sequences, 24% appearing once. Their antigens are not known. The material was CD8+ T cells from cultured PBMCs, obtained from culture after CMV antigen stimulation. All receptors come from a human donor in good health (CMV status not recorded). Some clones in this sample may be carry-over from other donors' samples.

On this clonotype itself: This could be a read error, since a much larger clone is one nucleotide away. The genes are TRBV2 and TRBJ2-5, with D tentatively TRBD2 (5 bases). Trimming pared 4 bases from V and 5 bases from J, leaving 11 bases between. The germline gives CDR1 SNHLY, CDR2 FYNNEI. The CDR3 covers 13 residues. The CDR3 here is CASSVGDKETQYF. The CDR3, as DNA: TGTGCCAGCAGTGTCGGGGATAAGGAGACCCAGTACTTC.

This clonotype has just a few counts. V gene TRBV11-2 combines with J gene TRBJ2-1; unclear D gene. Germline V lookup: CDR1 SGHAT, CDR2 FQNNGV. The CDR3 length is 14 residues. The V end was cut by 5 bases, the J end by 6 bases, with 14 bases between. The CDR3 protein is CASSDARSLNEQFF. In DNA form, the CDR3 reads TGTGCCAGCAGCGACGCGAGGAGCCTCAATGAGCAGTTCTTC.

The chain carries TRBV7-6 and TRBJ1-4; D is unclear. Germline-derived CDR1 and CDR2 are SGHVS and FNYEAQ. This CDR3 has 15 residues. The V end lost 5 bases, the J end lost 0 bases, and 10 bases lay between the germline ends. The CDR3 sequence is CASSPQVATNEKLFF. The CDR3 coding sequence is TGTGCCAGCAGCCCCCAGGTAGCAACTAATGAAAAACTGTTTTTT.

V usage is TRBV5-5 and J usage is TRBJ2-1; 11 nucleotides agree with TRBD2. The CDR3 runs to 17 residues. V trimming: 4 bases; J trimming: 8 bases; junction bases outside the gene matches: 14. Germline V CDR1 and CDR2: SGHKS, YYEKEE (reference sequence). The chain's CDR3 is CASSLRATSGRGDEQFF. The CDR3 DNA reads as TGTGCCAGCAGCCTACGCGCCACTAGCGGGAGAGGTGATGAGCAGTTCTTC.

A few counts support this clonotype. CDR3: CASSLSGYGSTEAFF. The CDR3, as DNA: TGTGCCAGCAGCTTGAGCGGGTACGGGAGCACTGAAGCTTTCTTT. This chain joins TRBV3-1 and TRBJ1-1; D is unresolved. Germline V gives CDR1 LGHDT, CDR2 YNNKEL (reference sequence). CDR3 size: 15 residues. V was clipped by 5 bases and J by 4 bases, with 17 bases between them.